Shown below are 6 T cell receptor beta chains from a single sample sequenced in a study of control samples from healthy donors and cancer patients. The data were produced by immunoSEQ multiplex PCR, yet TCRdb's version contains in-frame clones alone and is incomplete. The sample carries 150,000 to 200,000 clones, roughly 94% recorded once. The sample was PBMCs. The receptors shown here come from a man aged 60 to 69 with colorectal cancer.

The J gene is TRBJ2-7, the V gene TRBV6-5; 7 positions match TRBD2. V lost 7 bases, J lost 2 bases, and 11 bases stayed unmatched. CDR1 MNHEY and CDR2 SVGAGI come from the germline V gene. This CDR3 is built from 15 residues. The CDR3 spells CASTKGDGGTYEQYF. The CDR3 DNA reads TGTGCCAGCACCAAAGGAGACGGGGGGACCTACGAGCAGTACTTC.

The chain is built from TRBV2 and TRBJ1-6; D might be TRBD1 (6 bases). The CDR3 runs to 15 residues. Trimming removed 6 bases at V and 4 bases at J, with 13 bases between. Germline CDR1 SNHLY, CDR2 FYNNEI. CDR3 DNA sequence: TGTGCCAGCAGCCAGGACAGCCCGTATAATTCACCCCTCCACTTT. Encoded protein: CASSQDSPYNSPLHF.

This chain connects TRBV12-3 or TRBV12-4 to TRBJ2-2; TRBD2 agrees at 7 bases. Trimming cost V 6 bases and J 10 bases; bases outside gene matches: 5. The CDR3 spans 12 residues. CDR3 DNA sequence: TGTGCCAGCAGCCTCGGGAGGATGGAGCTGTTTTTT. Encoded protein: CASSLGRMELFF.

The chain carries TRBV7-9 and TRBJ2-7, with a possible D match to TRBD2 (7 bases). Between the trimmed V and J ends, which lost 5 bases and 4 bases, there was a span of 18 bases. The CDR3 has 15 amino acids. Germline loops: CDR1 SEHNR, CDR2 FQNEAQ (reference sequence). The CDR3 sequence is CASSQTGGGEYEQYF. DNA of the CDR3: TGTGCCAGCAGCCAGACTGGAGGGGGGGAATACGAGCAGTACTTC. Supplemented by reference TRBV7-9 and TRBJ2-7, the full variable domain reads DTGVSQNPRHKITKRGQNVTFRCDPISEHNRLYWYRQTLGQGPEFLTYFQNEAQLEKSRLLSDRFSAERPKGSFSTLEIQRTEQGDSAMYLCASSQTGGGEYEQYFGPGTRLTVT.

The rearrangement links TRBV7-9 to TRBJ1-5; possibly TRBD1 for D (5 bases). CDR1 SEHNR and CDR2 FQNEAQ come from the germline V gene (reference sequence). This CDR3 comprises 14 residues. Trimming left V 1 base short and J 4 bases short, with 8 bases between. The CDR3 nucleotides read TGTGCCAGCAGCTTAGGGGACTGGAATCAGCCCCAGCATTTT. Its translation is CASSLGDWNQPQHF.

V usage is TRBV19 and J usage is TRBJ2-3; no clear D. V was shortened by 3 bases and J by 0 bases, with 19 bases between the two germline ends. Germline V gene sequence: CDR1 LNHDA, CDR2 SQIVND (reference sequence). The CDR3 runs 18 residues. The CDR3 coding sequence is TGTGCCAGTAGTATTTCCGGTTCCTACAGCCCTAGCACAGATACGCAGTATTTT. Encoded protein: CASSISGSYSPSTDTQYF.